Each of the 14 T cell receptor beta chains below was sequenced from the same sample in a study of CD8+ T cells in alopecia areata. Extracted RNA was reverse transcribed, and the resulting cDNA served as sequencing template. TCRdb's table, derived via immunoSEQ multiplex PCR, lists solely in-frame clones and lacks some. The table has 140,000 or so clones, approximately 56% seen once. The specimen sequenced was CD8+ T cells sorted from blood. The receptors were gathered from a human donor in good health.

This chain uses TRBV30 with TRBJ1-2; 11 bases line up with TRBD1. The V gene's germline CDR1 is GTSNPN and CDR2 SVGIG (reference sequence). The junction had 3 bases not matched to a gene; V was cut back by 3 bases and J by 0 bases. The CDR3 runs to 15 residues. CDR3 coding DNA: TGTGCCTGGAGCGGGACAGGGGGTCCTAACTATGGCTACACCTTC. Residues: CAWSGTGGPNYGYTF.

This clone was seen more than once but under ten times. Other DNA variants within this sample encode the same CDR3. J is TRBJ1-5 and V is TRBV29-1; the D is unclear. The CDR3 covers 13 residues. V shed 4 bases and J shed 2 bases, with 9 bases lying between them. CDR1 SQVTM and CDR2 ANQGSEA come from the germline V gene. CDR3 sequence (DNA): TGCAGCGTTGGGACCGGTGGCAATCAGCCCCAGCATTTT. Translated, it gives CSVGTGGNQPQHF. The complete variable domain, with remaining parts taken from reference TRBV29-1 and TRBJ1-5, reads SAVISQKPSRDICQRGTSLTIQCQVDSQVTMMFWYRQQPGQSLTLIATANQGSEATYESGFVIDKFPISRPNLTFSTLTVSNMSPEDSSIYLCSVGTGGNQPQHFGDGTRLSIL.

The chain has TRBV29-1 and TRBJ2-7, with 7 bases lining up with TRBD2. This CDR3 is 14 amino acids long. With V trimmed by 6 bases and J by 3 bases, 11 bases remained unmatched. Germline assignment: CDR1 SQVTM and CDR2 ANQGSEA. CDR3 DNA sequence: TGCAGCGTGAAGGGAGGGCGGGAGTACTACGAGCAGTACTTC. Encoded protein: CSVKGGREYYEQYF.

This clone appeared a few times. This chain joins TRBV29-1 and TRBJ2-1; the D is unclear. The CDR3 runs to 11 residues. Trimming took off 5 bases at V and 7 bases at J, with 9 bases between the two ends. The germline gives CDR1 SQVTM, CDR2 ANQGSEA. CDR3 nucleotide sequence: TGCAGCGTTCCGGAGAAGAATGAGCAGTTCTTC. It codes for CSVPEKNEQFF.

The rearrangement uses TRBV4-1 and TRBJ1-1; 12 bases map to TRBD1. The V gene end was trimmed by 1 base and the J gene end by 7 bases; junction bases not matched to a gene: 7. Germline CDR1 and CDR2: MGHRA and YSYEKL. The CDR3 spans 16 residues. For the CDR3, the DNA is TGCGCCAGCAGCCAAGGACCGGGACAGGGGGCAGTTGAAGCTTTCTTT. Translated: CASSQGPGQGAVEAFF.

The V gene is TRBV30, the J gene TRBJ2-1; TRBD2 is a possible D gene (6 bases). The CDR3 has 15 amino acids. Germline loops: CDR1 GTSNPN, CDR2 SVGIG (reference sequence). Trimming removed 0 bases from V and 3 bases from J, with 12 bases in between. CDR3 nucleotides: TGTGCCTGGAGTGTACCGGACGGGAGCTACAATGAGCAGTTCTTC. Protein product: CAWSVPDGSYNEQFF.

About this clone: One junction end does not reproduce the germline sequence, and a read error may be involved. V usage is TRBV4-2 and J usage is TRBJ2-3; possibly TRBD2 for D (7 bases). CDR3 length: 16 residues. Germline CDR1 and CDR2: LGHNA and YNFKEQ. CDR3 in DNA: TGTGCCAGCAGCGAAGAGGGGGAGGGGGTTGCAGATACGCAGTATTTT. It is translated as CASSEEGEGVADTQYF.

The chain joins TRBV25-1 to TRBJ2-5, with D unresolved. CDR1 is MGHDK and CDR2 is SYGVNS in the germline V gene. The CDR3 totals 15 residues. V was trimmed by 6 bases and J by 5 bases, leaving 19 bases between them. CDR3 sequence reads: CASSGVSNSRETQYF. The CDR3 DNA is TGTGCCAGCAGCGGCGTGAGTAACAGTCGGGAGACCCAGTACTTC.

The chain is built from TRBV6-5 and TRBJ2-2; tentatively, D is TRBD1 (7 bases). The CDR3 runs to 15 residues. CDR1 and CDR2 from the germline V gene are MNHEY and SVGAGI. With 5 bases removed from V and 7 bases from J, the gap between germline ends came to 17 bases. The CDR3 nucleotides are TGTGCCAGCAGTCCACGGGGGACAGTCAGCGGGGAGCTGTTTTTT. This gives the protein CASSPRGTVSGELFF.

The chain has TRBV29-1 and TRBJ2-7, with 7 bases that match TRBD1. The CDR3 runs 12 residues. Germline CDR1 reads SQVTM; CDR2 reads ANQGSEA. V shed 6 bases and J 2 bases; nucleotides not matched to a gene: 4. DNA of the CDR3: TGCAGCGTAAGGGACAGACCCTACGAGCAGTACTTC. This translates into CSVRDRPYEQYF.

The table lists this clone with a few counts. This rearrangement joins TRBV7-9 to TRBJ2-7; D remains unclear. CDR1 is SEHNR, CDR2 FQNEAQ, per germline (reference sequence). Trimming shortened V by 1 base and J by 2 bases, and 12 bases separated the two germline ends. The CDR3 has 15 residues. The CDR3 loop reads CASSLGHVGTYEQYF. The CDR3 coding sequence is TGTGCCAGCAGCTTAGGACACGTTGGGACCTACGAGCAGTACTTC.

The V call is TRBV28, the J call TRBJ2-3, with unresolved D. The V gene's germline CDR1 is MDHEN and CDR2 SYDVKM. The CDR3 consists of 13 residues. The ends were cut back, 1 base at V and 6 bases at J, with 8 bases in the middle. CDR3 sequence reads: CASSLSLADTQYF. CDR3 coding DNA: TGTGCCAGCAGTTTATCGCTCGCGGATACGCAGTATTTT.

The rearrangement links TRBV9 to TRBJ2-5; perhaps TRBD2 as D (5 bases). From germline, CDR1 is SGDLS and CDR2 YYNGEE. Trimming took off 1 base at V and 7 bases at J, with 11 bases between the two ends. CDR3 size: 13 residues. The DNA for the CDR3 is TGTGCCAGCAGCGTAAGTCCCGCGGGGACCCAGTACTTC. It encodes CASSVSPAGTQYF.

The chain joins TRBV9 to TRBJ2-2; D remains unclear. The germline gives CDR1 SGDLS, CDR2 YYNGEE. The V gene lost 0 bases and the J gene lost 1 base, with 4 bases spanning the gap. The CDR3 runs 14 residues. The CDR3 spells CASSVARNTGELFF. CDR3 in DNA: TGTGCCAGCAGCGTAGCCAGGAACACCGGGGAGCTGTTTTTT.